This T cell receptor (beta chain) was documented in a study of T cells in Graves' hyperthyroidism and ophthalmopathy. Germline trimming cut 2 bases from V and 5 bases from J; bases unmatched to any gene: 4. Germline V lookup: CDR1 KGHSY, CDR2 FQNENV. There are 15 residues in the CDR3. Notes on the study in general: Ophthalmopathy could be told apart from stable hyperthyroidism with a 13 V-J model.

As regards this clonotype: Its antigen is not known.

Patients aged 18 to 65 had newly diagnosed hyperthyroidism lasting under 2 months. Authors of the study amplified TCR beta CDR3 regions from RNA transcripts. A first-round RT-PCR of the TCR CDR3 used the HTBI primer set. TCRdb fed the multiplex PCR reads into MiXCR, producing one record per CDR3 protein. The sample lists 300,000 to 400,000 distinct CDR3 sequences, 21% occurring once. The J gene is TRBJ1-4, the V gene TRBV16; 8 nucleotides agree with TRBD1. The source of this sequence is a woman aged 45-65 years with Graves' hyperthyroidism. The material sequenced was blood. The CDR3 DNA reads TGTGCCAGCAGCCAACCGACAGGGGAAAATGAAAAACTGTTTTTT. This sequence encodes CASSQPTGENEKLFF.